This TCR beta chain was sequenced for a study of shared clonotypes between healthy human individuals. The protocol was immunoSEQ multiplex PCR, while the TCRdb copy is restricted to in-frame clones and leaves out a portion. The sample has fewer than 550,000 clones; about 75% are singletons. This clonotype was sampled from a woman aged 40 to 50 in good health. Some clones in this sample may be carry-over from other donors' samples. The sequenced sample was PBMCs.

The DNA for the CDR3 is TGTGCCAGCAGAAAAGGACAGGGCCCTAACTATGGCTACACCTTC. It yields the protein CASRKGQGPNYGYTF. The V gene is TRBV6-5, the J gene TRBJ1-2; TRBD1 matches at 8 bases. Trimming took 6 bases from V and 0 from J; bases not matched to a gene: 6. CDR1 and CDR2 (germline): MNHEY, SVGAGI. There are 15 residues in the CDR3.